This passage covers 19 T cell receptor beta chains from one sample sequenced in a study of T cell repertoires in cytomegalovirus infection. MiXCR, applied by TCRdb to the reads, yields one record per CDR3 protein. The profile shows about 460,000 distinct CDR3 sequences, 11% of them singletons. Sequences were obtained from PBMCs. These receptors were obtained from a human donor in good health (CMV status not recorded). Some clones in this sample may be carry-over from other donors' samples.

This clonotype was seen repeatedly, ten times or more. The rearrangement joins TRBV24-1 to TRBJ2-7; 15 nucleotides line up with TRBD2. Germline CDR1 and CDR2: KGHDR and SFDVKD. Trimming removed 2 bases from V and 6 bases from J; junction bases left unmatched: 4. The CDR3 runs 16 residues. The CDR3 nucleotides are TGTGCCACCAGTGATTGGACTAGCGGGAGGGCTTTCGAGCAGTACTTC. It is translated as CATSDWTSGRAFEQYF.

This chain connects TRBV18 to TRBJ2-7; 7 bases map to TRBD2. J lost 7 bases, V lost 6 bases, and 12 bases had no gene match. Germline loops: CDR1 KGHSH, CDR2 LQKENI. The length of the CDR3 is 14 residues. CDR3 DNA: TGTGCCAGCTCCCCCGTCGCGCGGGAGAGGGAGCAGTACTTC. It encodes CASSPVAREREQYF. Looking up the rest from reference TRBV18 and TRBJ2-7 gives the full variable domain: NAGVMQNPRHLVRRRGQEARLRCSPMKGHSHVYWYRQLPEEGLKFMVYLQKENIIDESGMPKERFSAEFPKEGPSILRIQQVVRGDSAAYFCASSPVAREREQYFGPGTRLTVT.

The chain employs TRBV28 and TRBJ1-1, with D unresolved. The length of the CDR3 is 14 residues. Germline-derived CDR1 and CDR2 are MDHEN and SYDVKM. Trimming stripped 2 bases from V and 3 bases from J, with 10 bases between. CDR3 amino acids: CASSLRARDTEAFF. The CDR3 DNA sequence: TGTGCCAGCAGTTTACGTGCTAGGGACACTGAAGCTTTCTTT. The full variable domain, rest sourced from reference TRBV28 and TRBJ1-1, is DVKVTQSSRYLVKRTGEKVFLECVQDMDHENMFWYRQDPGLGLRLIYFSYDVKMKEKGDIPEGYSVSREKKERFSLILESASTNQTSMYLCASSLRARDTEAFFGQGTRLTVV.

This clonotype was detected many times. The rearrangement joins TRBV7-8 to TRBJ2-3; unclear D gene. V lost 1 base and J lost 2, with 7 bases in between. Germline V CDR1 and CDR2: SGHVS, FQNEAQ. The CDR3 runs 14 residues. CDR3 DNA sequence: TGTGCCAGCAGCTTAGTGCGGTTCACAGATACGCAGTATTTT. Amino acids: CASSLVRFTDTQYF.

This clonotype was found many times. DNA for the CDR3: TGTGCCAGCAGTGAATCTTGGGCCTCTGGGGCCAACGTCCTGACTTTC. Encoded protein: CASSESWASGANVLTF. The chain links TRBV6-1 to TRBJ2-6; no firm D call. V dropped 2 bases and J dropped 0 bases, with 8 bases sitting between them. In germline, CDR1 is MNHNS, CDR2 SASEGT. This CDR3 has 16 amino acids.

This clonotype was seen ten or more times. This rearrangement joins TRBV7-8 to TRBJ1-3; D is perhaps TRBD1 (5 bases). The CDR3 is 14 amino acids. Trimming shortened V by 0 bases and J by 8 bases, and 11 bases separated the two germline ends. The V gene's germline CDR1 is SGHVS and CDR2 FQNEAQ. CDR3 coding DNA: TGTGCCAGCAGCTTAGCGAGACAGATGGACACCATATATTTT. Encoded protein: CASSLARQMDTIYF. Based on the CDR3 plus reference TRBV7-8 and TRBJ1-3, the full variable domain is GAGVSQSPRYKVAKRGQDVALRCDPISGHVSLFWYQQALGQGPEFLTYFQNEAQLDKSGLPSDRFFAERPEGSVSTLKIQRTQQEDSAVYLCASSLARQMDTIYFGEGSWLTVV.

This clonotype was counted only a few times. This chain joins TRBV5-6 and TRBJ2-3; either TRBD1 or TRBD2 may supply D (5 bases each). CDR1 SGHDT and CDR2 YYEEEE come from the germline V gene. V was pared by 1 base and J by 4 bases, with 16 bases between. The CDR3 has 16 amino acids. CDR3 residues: CASSLSRVLGPDTQYF. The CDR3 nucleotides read TGTGCCAGCAGCTTGTCGAGGGTCCTGGGGCCAGATACGCAGTATTTT.

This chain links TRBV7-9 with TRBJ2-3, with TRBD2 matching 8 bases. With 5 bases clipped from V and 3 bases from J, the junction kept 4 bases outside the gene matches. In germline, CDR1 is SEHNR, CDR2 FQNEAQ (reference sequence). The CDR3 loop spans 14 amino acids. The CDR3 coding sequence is TGTGCCAGCAGCCCTGTAGCGGGAACAGATACGCAGTATTTT. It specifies CASSPVAGTDTQYF.

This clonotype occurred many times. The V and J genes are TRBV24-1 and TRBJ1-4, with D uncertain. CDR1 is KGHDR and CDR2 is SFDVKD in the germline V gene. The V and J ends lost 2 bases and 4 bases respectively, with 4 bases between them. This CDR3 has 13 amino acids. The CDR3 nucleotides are TGTGCCACCAGTGATTGGGATAATGAAAAACTGTTTTTT. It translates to CATSDWDNEKLFF.

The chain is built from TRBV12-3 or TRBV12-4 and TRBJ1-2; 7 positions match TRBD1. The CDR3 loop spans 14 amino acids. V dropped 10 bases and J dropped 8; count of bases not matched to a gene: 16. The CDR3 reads CATQRKTGPGGYTF. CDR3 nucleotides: TGTGCCACCCAGCGCAAGACAGGGCCAGGGGGCTACACCTTC.

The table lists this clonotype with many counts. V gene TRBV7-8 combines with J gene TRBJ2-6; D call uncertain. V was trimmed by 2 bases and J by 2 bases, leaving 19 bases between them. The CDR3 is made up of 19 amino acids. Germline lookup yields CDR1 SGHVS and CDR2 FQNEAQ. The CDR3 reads CASSLLLLPRTAGANVLTF. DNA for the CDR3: TGTGCCAGCAGCTTACTCCTACTTCCAAGGACGGCTGGGGCCAACGTCCTGACTTTC.

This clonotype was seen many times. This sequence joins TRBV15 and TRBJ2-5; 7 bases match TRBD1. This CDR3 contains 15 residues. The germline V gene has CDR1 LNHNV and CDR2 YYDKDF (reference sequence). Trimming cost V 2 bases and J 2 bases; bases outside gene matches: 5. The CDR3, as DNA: TGTGCCACCAGCAGAAGACAGGGCGGGCAAGAGACCCAGTACTTC. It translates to CATSRRQGGQETQYF.

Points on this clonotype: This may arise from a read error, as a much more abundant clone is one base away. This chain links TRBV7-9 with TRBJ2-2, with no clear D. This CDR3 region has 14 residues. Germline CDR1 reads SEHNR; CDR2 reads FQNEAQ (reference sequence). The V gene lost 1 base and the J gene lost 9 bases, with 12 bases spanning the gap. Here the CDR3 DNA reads TGTGCCAGCAGCTTAGTTAAGGAGACCAGGGAGCTGTTTTTT. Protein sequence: CASSLVKETRELFF.

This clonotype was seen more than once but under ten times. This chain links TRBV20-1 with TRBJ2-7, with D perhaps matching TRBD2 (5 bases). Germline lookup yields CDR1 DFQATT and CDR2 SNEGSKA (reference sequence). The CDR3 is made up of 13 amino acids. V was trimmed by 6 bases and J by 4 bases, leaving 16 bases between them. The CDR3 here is CSATAGLPYEQYF. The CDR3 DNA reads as TGCAGTGCCACCGCAGGACTCCCGTACGAGCAGTACTTC.

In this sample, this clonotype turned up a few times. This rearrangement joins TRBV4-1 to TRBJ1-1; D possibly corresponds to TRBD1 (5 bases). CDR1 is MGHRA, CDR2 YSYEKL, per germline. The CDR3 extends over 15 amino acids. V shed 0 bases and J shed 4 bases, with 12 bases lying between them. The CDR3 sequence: CASSQDPEGRTEAFF. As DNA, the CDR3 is TGCGCCAGCAGCCAAGATCCGGAGGGGCGCACTGAAGCTTTCTTT.

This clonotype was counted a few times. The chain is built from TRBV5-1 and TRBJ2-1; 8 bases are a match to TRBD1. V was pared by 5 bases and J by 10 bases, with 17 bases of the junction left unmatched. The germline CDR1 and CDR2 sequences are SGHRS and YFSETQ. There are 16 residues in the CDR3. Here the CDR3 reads CASSTSGQGGLQEQFF. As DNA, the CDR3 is TGCGCCAGCAGTACCTCCGGACAGGGCGGGCTCCAGGAGCAGTTCTTC. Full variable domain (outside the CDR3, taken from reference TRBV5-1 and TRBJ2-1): KAGVTQTPRYLIKTRGQQVTLSCSPISGHRSVSWYQQTPGQGLQFLFEYFSETQRNKGNFPGRFSGRQFSNSRSEMNVSTLELGDSALYLCASSTSGQGGLQEQFFGPGTRLTVL.

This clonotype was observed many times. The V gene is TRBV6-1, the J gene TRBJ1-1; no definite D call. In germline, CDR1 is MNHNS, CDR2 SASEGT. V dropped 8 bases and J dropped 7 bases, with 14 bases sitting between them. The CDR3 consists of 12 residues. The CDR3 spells CASRGDGDEAFF. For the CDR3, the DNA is TGTGCCAGCCGGGGAGATGGGGATGAAGCTTTCTTT.

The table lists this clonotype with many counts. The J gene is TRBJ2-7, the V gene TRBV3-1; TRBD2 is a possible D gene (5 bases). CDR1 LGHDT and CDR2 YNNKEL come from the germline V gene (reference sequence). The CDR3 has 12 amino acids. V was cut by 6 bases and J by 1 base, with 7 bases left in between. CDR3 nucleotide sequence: TGTGCCAGCAGAAGCGGTTCCTACGAGCAGTACTTC. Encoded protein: CASRSGSYEQYF.

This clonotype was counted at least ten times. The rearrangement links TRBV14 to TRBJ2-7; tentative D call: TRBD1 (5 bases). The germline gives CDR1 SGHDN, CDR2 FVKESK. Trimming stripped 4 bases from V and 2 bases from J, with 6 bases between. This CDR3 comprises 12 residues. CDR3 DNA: TGTGCCAGCAGCCTCAGGGCCTACGAGCAGTACTTC. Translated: CASSLRAYEQYF.